This T cell receptor (beta chain) was profiled in a study of blood T cell repertoires in COVID-19. Background on the study: Sites in the United States, Italy and Spain provided acute and convalescent COVID-19 samples. T cells, B-cell-depleted T cells, or PBMCs supplied cDNA or gDNA.

Germline V gene sequence: CDR1 SGHDT, CDR2 YYEEEE. The CDR3 runs to 15 residues. Germline trimming cut 4 bases from V and 6 bases from J; bases unmatched to any gene: 11. Methods used by the authors: Amplification with reference gene primers provided the estimates of nucleated cell counts. TCRdb's copy holds only in-frame clones and misses some; the assay was immunoSEQ multiplex PCR. The DNA was the basis for D and trimming; V, J and clone size are from that table. Of roughly 67,000 clones in the sample, around 89% were seen once. The sample consisted of peripheral blood. The chain couples TRBV5-6 to TRBJ1-2, with TRBD1 identical over 8 bases. This receptor was identified in a woman in her sixties or seventies with acute or convalescent COVID-19. DNA for the CDR3: TGTGCCAGCAGCCCAGACAGGGGCCGCCCTCATGGCTACACCTTC. This sequence encodes CASSPDRGRPHGYTF. The variable domain in full, with the rest retrieved from reference TRBV5-6 and TRBJ1-2, is DAGVTQSPTHLIKTRGQQVTLRCSPKSGHDTVSWYQQALGQGPQFIFQYYEEEERQRGNFPDRFSGHQFPNYSSELNVNALLLGDSALYLCASSPDRGRPHGYTFGSGTRLTVV.